These 21 T cell receptor beta chains share one sample of origin, sequenced in a study of cytomegalovirus exposure and HLA in healthy donors. Primers for the PCR totalled 60 Vbeta and 13 Jbeta. TCRdb's table, derived via immunoSEQ multiplex PCR, lists solely in-frame clones and lacks some. This table has 85,000 to 130,000 clones, 70% to 80% appearing once. The specimen was PBMCs. Receptor source: a female donor in good health and CMV-seronegative.

This clone came up a few times. The V and J genes are TRBV15 and TRBJ2-5; D is undetermined. This CDR3 is 13 amino acids long. Trimming stripped 1 base from V and 5 bases from J, with 8 bases between. Germline CDR1 and CDR2: LNHNV and YYDKDF (reference sequence). This CDR3 reads CATSRGSWETQYF. In nucleotides, the CDR3 is TGTGCCACCAGCAGAGGGAGTTGGGAGACCCAGTACTTC.

This chain connects TRBV10-3 to TRBJ2-1; D is ambiguous. CDR1 ENHRY and CDR2 SYGVKD come from the germline V gene. Trimming cost V 0 bases and J 7 bases, with 16 bases left between them. This CDR3 has 16 amino acids. CDR3 loop: CAISESRLIGVNEQFF. CDR3 nucleotides: TGTGCCATCAGTGAGTCGAGGCTGATCGGTGTGAATGAGCAGTTCTTC.

The chain combines TRBV6-5 with TRBJ2-7; 7 bases are shared with TRBD1. Unmatched junction bases numbered 4, after V lost 0 bases and J lost 2 bases. Germline V gene lookup returns CDR1 MNHEY and CDR2 SVGAGI. The CDR3 is made up of 15 amino acids. CDR3 sequence reads: CASSYSKTGTYEQYF. The CDR3 DNA sequence: TGTGCCAGCAGTTACTCGAAGACAGGGACCTACGAGCAGTACTTC.

The gene calls are TRBV5-5 and TRBJ2-3, with TRBD2 matching 14 bases. In germline, CDR1 is SGHKS, CDR2 YYEKEE (reference sequence). This CDR3 region has 15 residues. Unmatched junction bases numbered 2, after V lost 4 bases and J lost 4 bases. The chain's CDR3 is CASSAGLAGADTQYF. CDR3 DNA: TGTGCCAGCAGCGCGGGACTAGCGGGAGCAGATACGCAGTATTTT.

This clone has more than one count but fewer than ten. The chain is built from TRBV4-1 and TRBJ2-1; 8 nucleotides line up with TRBD2. The CDR3 covers 16 residues. V was clipped by 2 bases and J by 9 bases; unmatched bases: 12. Per the germline V gene, CDR1 is MGHRA and CDR2 is YSYEKL. CDR3: CASSQHPSGRGSEQFF. CDR3 bases: TGCGCCAGCAGCCAACATCCCAGCGGGAGAGGCAGTGAGCAGTTCTTC.

This CDR3 reads CASSHGLVAGELFF. In DNA form, the CDR3 reads TGTGCCAGCAGCCACGGACTAGTTGCCGGGGAGCTGTTTTTT. This sequence joins TRBV7-2 and TRBJ2-2; 7 bases align to TRBD2. From germline, CDR1 is SGHTA and CDR2 FQGNSA. V lost 5 bases to trimming and J lost 6 bases; unmatched junction nucleotides: 6. There are 14 residues in the CDR3. The full variable domain, completed using reference TRBV7-2 and TRBJ2-2, is GAGVSQSPSNKVTEKGKDVELRCDPISGHTALYWYRQSLGQGLEFLIYFQGNSAPDKSGLPSDRFSAERTGGSVSTLTIQRTQQEDSAVYLCASSHGLVAGELFFGEGSRLTVL.

DNA for the CDR3: TGTGCCAGCAGCTCCGCACTAAGCCCGAACACCGGGGAGCTGTTTTTT. Its translation is CASSSALSPNTGELFF. The chain couples TRBV7-9 to TRBJ2-2; D remains ambiguous. The V end was cut by 4 bases, the J end by 0 bases, with 12 bases between. Germline V gene lookup returns CDR1 SEHNR and CDR2 FQNEAQ (reference sequence). CDR3 length: 16 residues.

The V gene is TRBV10-3, the J gene TRBJ2-1, with D tentatively TRBD2 (5 bases). The germline V gene encodes CDR1 ENHRY and CDR2 SYGVKD. The CDR3 contains 14 residues. The germline V and J ends were trimmed by 2 bases and 7 bases, with 12 bases remaining between them. CDR3 nucleotides: TGTGCCATCAGTGAGAGTGGGAGTGATAATGAGCAGTTCTTC. Residues: CAISESGSDNEQFF.

The CDR3 reads CASSLGGLSADTQYF. CDR3 coding DNA: TGTGCCAGCAGCTTGGGTGGGCTTAGTGCAGATACGCAGTATTTT. The rearrangement links TRBV5-4 to TRBJ2-3; D is ambiguous. With 0 bases removed from V and 4 bases from J, the gap between germline ends came to 12 bases. The germline CDR1 and CDR2 sequences are SGHNT and YYREEE (reference sequence). The CDR3 extends over 15 amino acids.

The chain combines TRBV27 with TRBJ2-5, with 7 bases matching TRBD1. Per the germline V gene, CDR1 is MNHEY and CDR2 is SMNVEV (reference sequence). The CDR3 totals 14 residues. V dropped 7 bases and J dropped 5; count of bases not matched to a gene: 10. CDR3 DNA sequence: TGTGCCAGCACCCCACAGGGGAAAGGGGAGACCCAGTACTTC. Translated: CASTPQGKGETQYF.

This chain joins TRBV7-9 and TRBJ2-1; 7 bases line up with TRBD2. Germline-derived CDR1 and CDR2 are SEHNR and FQNEAQ (reference sequence). The CDR3 has 14 amino acids. After removal of 5 bases from V and 6 bases from J, the junction contained 7 bases not matched to a gene. CDR3 sequence: CASSPGRAGNEQFF. DNA of the CDR3: TGTGCCAGCAGCCCAGGGAGGGCCGGCAATGAGCAGTTCTTC.

V and J are TRBV19 and TRBJ1-5; D uncertain. CDR1 is LNHDA and CDR2 is SQIVND in the germline V gene (reference sequence). The V end was cut by 6 bases, the J end by 7 bases, with 13 bases between. CDR3 size: 13 residues. The CDR3 region is CASSPDAGQPQHF. CDR3 coding DNA: TGTGCCAGTAGCCCCGATGCCGGGCAGCCCCAGCATTTT.

The chain links TRBV19 to TRBJ2-7; 10 bases are a match to TRBD2. Germline loops: CDR1 LNHDA, CDR2 SQIVND (reference sequence). Losses at the gene ends were 2 bases for V and 4 bases for J; bases not matched to a gene: 2. CDR3 size: 14 residues. CDR3: CASSIRTSGYEQYF. The CDR3 bases are TGTGCCAGTAGTATACGGACTAGCGGTTACGAGCAGTACTTC.

This clone was observed once. The chain uses TRBV4-1 and TRBJ1-1; D is possibly TRBD1 (5 bases). Germline V CDR1 and CDR2: MGHRA, YSYEKL. The CDR3 loop spans 15 amino acids. Trimming left V 5 bases short and J 7 bases short, with 20 bases between. The DNA of the CDR3 is TGCGCCAGCAGCGGCCTGCGGGGGTCGGGGGATGAAGCTTTCTTT. Translating gives CASSGLRGSGDEAFF.

The chain joins TRBV29-1 to TRBJ1-1, with a weak D call TRBD1 (5 bases). The CDR3 has 12 residues. Germline assignment: CDR1 SQVTM and CDR2 ANQGSEA. CDR3 nucleotides: TGCCTCGGGGGTGAGGGATTCGGTGAAGCTTTCTTT. Its protein is CLGGEGFGEAFF.

The CDR3 loop is CASSLEAGAGNEQFF. For the CDR3, the DNA is TGCGCCAGCAGCTTGGAAGCGGGAGCGGGCAATGAGCAGTTCTTC. This chain uses TRBV5-1 with TRBJ2-1, with 8 positions matching TRBD2. The CDR3 spans 15 residues. The V gene end was trimmed by 0 bases and the J gene end by 6 bases; junction bases not matched to a gene: 5. Per the germline V gene, CDR1 is SGHRS and CDR2 is YFSETQ.

Regarding this clone: Other DNA sequences in the sample encode the same CDR3. The rearrangement links TRBV15 to TRBJ2-7, with no clear D. The length of the CDR3 is 12 residues. Germline CDR1 reads LNHNV; CDR2 reads YYDKDF (reference sequence). The V end lost 0 bases, the J end lost 7 bases, and 7 bases lay between the germline ends. Here the CDR3 reads CATSRERGEQYF. Here the CDR3 DNA reads TGTGCCACCAGCAGAGAACGAGGTGAGCAGTACTTC.

V usage is TRBV6-5 and J usage is TRBJ1-5; the D gene is possibly TRBD1 (6 bases). The V gene's germline CDR1 is MNHEY and CDR2 SVGAGI. Trimming pared 6 bases from V and 4 bases from J, leaving 10 bases between. The CDR3 has 13 amino acids. The CDR3 protein is CASSRGANQPQHF. CDR3 nucleotide sequence: TGTGCCAGCAGCCGGGGGGCGAATCAGCCCCAGCATTTT.

The chain combines TRBV7-2 with TRBJ2-1; 8 bases match TRBD2. The junction had 14 bases not matched to a gene; V was cut back by 0 bases and J by 7 bases. This CDR3 has 18 residues. Per germline, CDR1 SGHTA and CDR2 FQGNSA. CDR3 region: CASSLAPQGSGRRNEQFF. CDR3 sequence (DNA): TGTGCCAGCAGCTTAGCTCCCCAAGGAAGCGGGAGAAGAAATGAGCAGTTCTTC. The full variable domain, with the rest looked up from reference TRBV7-2 and TRBJ2-1, is GAGVSQSPSNKVTEKGKDVELRCDPISGHTALYWYRQSLGQGLEFLIYFQGNSAPDKSGLPSDRFSAERTGGSVSTLTIQRTQQEDSAVYLCASSLAPQGSGRRNEQFFGPGTRLTVL.

The chain recombines TRBV6-5 with TRBJ1-5, with D possibly matching TRBD1 (5 bases). In germline, CDR1 is MNHEY, CDR2 SVGAGI. Trimming stripped 7 bases from V and 7 bases from J, with 14 bases between. CDR3 length: 13 amino acids. The CDR3 DNA sequence: TGTGCCAGCACCAGGGTGCTTGGGCAGCCCCAGCATTTT. This gives the protein CASTRVLGQPQHF.

Of note for this clone: Within the sample, other DNA sequences also encode this same CDR3. The CDR3 sequence is CASSLTPSYEQYF. The CDR3 DNA reads as TGCGCCAGCAGCTTGACACCCTCCTACGAGCAGTACTTC. The chain employs TRBV5-1 and TRBJ2-7, with D uncertain. This CDR3 has 13 amino acids. Germline-derived CDR1 and CDR2 are SGHRS and YFSETQ. V lost 1 base, J lost 0 bases, and 5 bases lay in between.